Listed below are T cell receptor beta chains from one sample, sequenced in a study of fetal regulatory T cell absence and autoimmunity. The method was immunoSEQ multiplex PCR; TCRdb's version includes in-frame clones alone and lacks a portion of them. This sample has about 50,000 clones; roughly 80% occur once, and the top ten carry 0.41%. The sequencing input was cord blood. Every receptor here comes from a newborn boy with IPEX syndrome. Both conserved end residues are part of each CDR3. The D gene is left open where the match is weak. Size is stated for part of the rows, as once, few or many counts, or as a class when the clone is expanded.

clone size	V gene	D gene	J gene	CDR3 DNA	CDR3 protein
.	TRBV5-1	.	TRBJ2-7	TGCGCCAGCAGCTTGGAGCACGGATTCTACGAGCAGTACTTC	CASSLEHGFYEQYF
.	TRBV11-2	.	TRBJ2-7	TGTGCCAGCAGCCCCCATTTGGGTTCCTACGAGCAGTACTTC	CASSPHLGSYEQYF
.	TRBV10-3	TRBD1	TRBJ1-1	TGTGCCATCAGTGATCCAGGGGGCGGTGGGGTGAACACTGAAGCTTTCTTT	CAISDPGGGGVNTEAFF
.	TRBV10-1	.	TRBJ2-3	TGCGCCAGCAAGACCCAGGGAGGCACAGATACGCAGTATTTT	CASKTQGGTDTQYF
.	TRBV7-6	.	TRBJ2-3	TGTGCCAGCACCCGACTAGGGCCAGATACGCAGTATTTT	CASTRLGPDTQYF
.	TRBV4-3	.	TRBJ1-1	TGCGCCAGCAGCCAAGATGGGGAGGACACTGAAGCTTTCTTT	CASSQDGEDTEAFF
.	TRBV2	.	TRBJ1-3	TGTGCCAGCTTAATCCGCAGAATCTCCTCTGGAAACACCATATATTTT	CASLIRRISSGNTIYF
.	TRBV11-2	.	TRBJ2-7	TGTGCCAGCAGCTTGGGGGCAGGGGACTACTACGAGCAGTACTTC	CASSLGAGDYYEQYF
.	TRBV6-5	.	TRBJ1-2	TGTGCCAGCAGTTACGGCCGCCGGGGATATGGCTACACCTTC	CASSYGRRGYGYTF
.	TRBV2	.	TRBJ1-3	TGTGCCAGCAGTGAACACAGTACTCCCTCTGGAAACACCATATATTTT	CASSEHSTPSGNTIYF
once	TRBV11-3	.	TRBJ2-6	TGTGCCAGCAGCACCTACAGGGAGGATAACGTCCTGACTTTC	CASSTYREDNVLTF
.	TRBV9	TRBD2	TRBJ2-5	TGTGCCAGCAACGCAGCGGGGGGGACCCAAGAGACCCAGTACTTC	CASNAAGGTQETQYF
.	TRBV6-5	.	TRBJ1-2	TGTGCCAGCAGTTCGACAGTTTACTATGGCTACACCTTC	CASSSTVYYGYTF
.	TRBV7-6	TRBD1	TRBJ2-7	TGTGCCAGCAGCTGGGACAGCTCCTACGAGCAGTACTTC	CASSWDSSYEQYF
few	TRBV6-5	.	TRBJ2-2	TGTGCCAGCAGTTACTCCCCCGGGGAGCTGTTTTTT	CASSYSPGELFF
.	TRBV30	.	TRBJ1-2	TGTGCCTGGAGGGGGTCAGGGTACTATGGCTACACCTTC	CAWRGSGYYGYTF
.	TRBV4-2	.	TRBJ1-5	TGTGCCAGCAGCCAAGATCGGGGGAAACAGCCCCAGCATTTT	CASSQDRGKQPQHF
.	TRBV10-1	.	TRBJ1-5	TGCGCCAGCAGTGAGCAAAGTTGGAATCAGCCCCAGCATTTT	CASSEQSWNQPQHF
.	TRBV5-6	TRBD2	TRBJ2-7	TGTGCCAGCAGGAGCCGGGCTAGCGGACCCTACGAGCAGTACTTC	CASRSRASGPYEQYF
.	TRBV29-1	.	TRBJ2-5	TGCAGCGTTTCAGCGGGGACAGCGGGAGAGACCCAGTACTTC	CSVSAGTAGETQYF
.	TRBV10-3	TRBD1	TRBJ2-7	TGTGCCATCAGTGAGTCGGGGACAGGGTACTACGAGCAGTACTTC	CAISESGTGYYEQYF
.	TRBV7-6	.	TRBJ2-2	TGTGCCAGCAGCTTATGGGGGAACACCGGGGAGCTGTTTTTT	CASSLWGNTGELFF
.	TRBV10-3	TRBD2	TRBJ2-1	TGTGCCATCAGTACGGGACTAGCGGGGTCCGATGAGCAGTTCTTC	CAISTGLAGSDEQFF
.	TRBV7-9	.	TRBJ2-5	TGTGCCAGCAGCTCACCCGGTGGGCCCGGTAATGGGGAGACCCAGTACTTC	CASSSPGGPGNGETQYF
.	TRBV11-3	TRBD2	TRBJ2-3	TGTGCCAGCAGCCCCCACTCGGGGGGGGCAGATACGCAGTATTTT	CASSPHSGGADTQYF
.	TRBV30	.	TRBJ2-2	TGTGCCTGGAACGTTCTGGACACCGGGGAGCTGTTTTTT	CAWNVLDTGELFF
.	TRBV11-2	TRBD1	TRBJ1-2	TGTGCCAGCAGCTTAGAGGCAGGGGGCTTTGGCTACACCTTC	CASSLEAGGFGYTF
.	TRBV18	.	TRBJ1-5	TGTGCCAGCTCACCTCAGGGTAATCAGCCCCAGCATTTT	CASSPQGNQPQHF
.	TRBV6-8	.	TRBJ1-5	TGTGCCAGCAGACGCGACACTCGCGGTCAGCCCCAGCATTTT	CASRRDTRGQPQHF
.	TRBV2	.	TRBJ1-1	TGTGCCAGCAGGGGACCGTACACTGAAGCTTTCTTT	CASRGPYTEAFF
.	TRBV15	TRBD1	TRBJ2-7	TGTGCCACCAGCACCTCCGGGACAGGGGGCGACGAGCAGTACTTC	CATSTSGTGGDEQYF
.	TRBV7-9	.	TRBJ2-3	TGTGCCAGCAGCTTAGCCCTCACAGATACGCAGTATTTT	CASSLALTDTQYF
.	TRBV6-1	TRBD1	TRBJ1-2	TGTGCCAGCAGGAATTCAAGACAGGGAAATTACGGCTACACCTTC	CASRNSRQGNYGYTF
.	TRBV11-2	.	TRBJ2-2	TGTGCCAGCAGAGGCAACGCCGGGGAGCTGTTTTTT	CASRGNAGELFF
.	TRBV4-1	TRBD2	TRBJ2-1	TGCGCCAGCAGCCCACCCGGGACTAGTGGGGAGCAGTTCTTC	CASSPPGTSGEQFF
.	TRBV7-6	TRBD2	TRBJ2-2	TGTGCCAGCAGCTTAGGTCTAGCGGGCGTCACCGGGGAGCTGTTTTTT	CASSLGLAGVTGELFF
.	TRBV5-4	.	TRBJ1-1	TGTGCCAGCAGCTTGGGAAGGGTCACTGAAGCTTTCTTT	CASSLGRVTEAFF
.	TRBV9	TRBD1	TRBJ2-2	TGTGCCAGCAGCCCCAGGGACAGGGGACACACCGGGGAGCTGTTTTTT	CASSPRDRGHTGELFF
.	TRBV4-1	.	TRBJ2-1	TGCGCCAGCAGCCAAACCTACCCCTCCTCCTACAATGAGCAGTTCTTC	CASSQTYPSSYNEQFF
once	TRBV5-1	.	TRBJ1-5	TGCGCCAGCAGCCCGACAGGCGGTTATCAGCCCCAGCATTTT	CASSPTGGYQPQHF
.	TRBV10-3	.	TRBJ1-2	TGTGCCATCACTTTGTGGACAGACTATGGCTACACCTTC	CAITLWTDYGYTF
.	TRBV11-2	.	TRBJ1-2	TGTGCCAGCAGCTTAGATTGGGGAGAGGGCTACACCTTC	CASSLDWGEGYTF
.	TRBV7-2	.	TRBJ2-2	TGTGCCAGCAGCTTAGGGCCTTTAGGCGGGGAGCTGTTTTTT	CASSLGPLGGELFF
.	TRBV7-6	.	TRBJ1-1	TGTGCCAGCAGCTTAAGGTTGAGTACAGGGAAGAACACTGAAGCTTTCTTT	CASSLRLSTGKNTEAFF
.	TRBV6-5	.	TRBJ2-2	TGTGCCAGCAGTTACGCCGGGGAGCTGTTTTTT	CASSYAGELFF
few	TRBV4-2	TRBD2	TRBJ2-2	TGTGCCAGCAGCCCTAGAAGCGGGGCCAACACCGGGGAGCTGTTTTTT	CASSPRSGANTGELFF
.	TRBV2	TRBD2	TRBJ2-7	TGTGCCAGCAGTGGGGGTAGCGGGAGGTTGTCCTACGAGCAGTACTTC	CASSGGSGRLSYEQYF
.	TRBV11-2	.	TRBJ2-5	TGTGCCAGCAGCCGGATCGTTTTGGGGGACCAGTACTTC	CASSRIVLGDQYF
few	TRBV5-4	TRBD1	TRBJ2-7	TGTGCCAGCAGAAGACAGGGGGCCGACGAGCAGTACTTC	CASRRQGADEQYF
.	TRBV7-6	.	TRBJ2-1	TGTGCCAGCAGCTTAGTGGGTAGCGCTCCCTACAATGAGCAGTTCTTC	CASSLVGSAPYNEQFF
.	TRBV29-1	.	TRBJ1-1	TGCAGCGTCCAGACAGCCTGGAGGACTGAAGCTTTCTTT	CSVQTAWRTEAFF
.	TRBV30	TRBD1	TRBJ1-1	TGTGCCTGGGGGACAGTGAACACTGAAGCTTTCTTT	CAWGTVNTEAFF
.	TRBV11-3	.	TRBJ2-7	TGTGCCAGCAGCTTATGGCCTAGCCTTAGCCACGAGCAGTACTTC	CASSLWPSLSHEQYF
.	TRBV7-9	TRBD1	TRBJ1-2	TGTGCCAGCAGCAGGACAGGGCGTAACTATGGCTACACCTTC	CASSRTGRNYGYTF
.	TRBV5-6	.	TRBJ2-7	TGTGCCAGCAGCTGGAAGGGAAAAGGGCGTGATTACGTCTCCTACGAGCAGTACTTC	CASSWKGKGRDYVSYEQYF
.	TRBV5-5	.	TRBJ1-1	TGTGCCAGCAGCTTGGTAGGGGTCGGCACTGAAGCTTTCTTT	CASSLVGVGTEAFF
.	TRBV15	.	TRBJ2-7	TGTGCCACCAGCAGAGAAGTCGTACCCTACGAGCAGTACTTC	CATSREVVPYEQYF
.	TRBV11-3	TRBD2	TRBJ2-1	TGTGCCAGCAGCTCCGGACCGGAGCGGGGGGGATACAATGAGCAGTTCTTC	CASSSGPERGGYNEQFF
.	TRBV7-9	.	TRBJ1-3	TGTGCCAGCAGCGATCTCGCGGGGGCGCGGGGAAACACCATATATTTT	CASSDLAGARGNTIYF